Presented here are 5 T cell receptor beta chains from one specimen sequenced in a study of T cell responses to AZD1222 COVID-19 vaccine. Only in-frame clones appear in the TCRdb table, and some are missing; sequencing was by immunoSEQ multiplex PCR. Here the sample spans under 150,000 clones, roughly 90% being singletons. The specimen comprised peripheral blood, sampled on day 0 of AZD1222 vaccination. These receptors were collected from an adult in good health.

The gene calls are TRBV10-2 and TRBJ1-2, with 7 bases lining up with TRBD1. There are 14 residues in the CDR3. Germline V gene lookup returns CDR1 WSHSY and CDR2 SAAADI. V was pared by 3 bases and J by 4 bases, with 5 bases of the junction left unmatched. Written as DNA, the CDR3 is TGCGCCAGCAGTGAATCCGGGACAGCCTATGGCTACACCTTC. Translation: CASSESGTAYGYTF.

The chain links TRBV5-4 to TRBJ1-1, with D maybe TRBD1 (5 bases). CDR1 is SGHNT and CDR2 is YYREEE in the germline V gene (reference sequence). The CDR3 has 14 residues. The germline V and J ends were trimmed by 0 bases and 1 base, with 7 bases remaining between them. This CDR3 reads CASSLDRRNTEAFF. CDR3 DNA: TGTGCCAGCAGCTTGGACAGGAGGAACACTGAAGCTTTCTTT.

The gene calls are TRBV11-2 and TRBJ1-1; D ambiguous. This CDR3 has 14 amino acids. CDR1 and CDR2 from the germline V gene are SGHAT and FQNNGV. Trimming shortened V by 0 bases and J by 6 bases, and 11 bases separated the two germline ends. The chain's CDR3 is CASSLDMGWSEAFF. The CDR3 nucleotides read TGTGCCAGCAGCTTAGATATGGGTTGGTCTGAAGCTTTCTTT.

The V gene is TRBV5-1, the J gene TRBJ2-3; no clear D. This CDR3 region has 21 residues. In germline, CDR1 is SGHRS, CDR2 YFSETQ. V lost 3 bases, J lost 0 bases, and 29 bases lay in between. The CDR3 nucleotides are TGCGCCAGCAGCTCCCTCCTCCGGTCGTTCGGTGCCGGACCTAGCACAGATACGCAGTATTTT. Translated, it gives CASSSLLRSFGAGPSTDTQYF.

The V gene is TRBV27, the J gene TRBJ2-7, with a tentative D call TRBD1 (5 bases). Germline V gene sequence: CDR1 MNHEY, CDR2 SMNVEV (reference sequence). The V end was cut by 4 bases, the J end by 0 bases, with 16 bases between. CDR3 length: 16 amino acids. CDR3 DNA sequence: TGTGCCAGCAGTTCCCTAAGACAGAACCTCTCCTACGAGCAGTACTTC. It specifies CASSSLRQNLSYEQYF.